The rows below give T cell receptor beta chains drawn from one sample of a study of long-term antiretroviral therapy in people with HIV. TCRdb's copy holds only in-frame clones and misses some; the assay was immunoSEQ multiplex PCR. The sample includes tens of thousands of clones, around 84% of them seen just once. Sequences were derived from unsorted PBMCs, sampled 1.8 years before starting antiretroviral therapy. The receptors shown here come from a woman aged 25 to 39 with HIV. Both conserved end residues are part of each CDR3. D genes are given only for firm matches. Clone size, where shown, is once, few, many, or a class for clones that have expanded.

d_gene	v_gene	j_gene	abundance	CDR3aa	CDR3nt
TRBD1	TRBV7-9	TRBJ1-1	NA	CASSPRDRGNTEAFF	TGTGCCAGCAGCCCCCGGGACAGGGGGAACACTGAAGCTTTCTTT
NA	TRBV5-1	TRBJ2-7	NA	CASSPPRVGGGGYEQYF	TGCGCCAGCAGCCCCCCCCGGGTCGGCGGGGGCGGCTACGAGCAGTACTTC
NA	TRBV19	TRBJ1-2	NA	CASRAPPFQGYTF	TGTGCCAGTAGAGCCCCCCCATTCCAGGGCTACACCTTC
NA	TRBV11-2	TRBJ2-5	NA	CASSLGGPRETQYF	TGTGCCAGCAGCTTAGGGGGGCCGCGAGAGACCCAGTACTTC
TRBD1	TRBV27	TRBJ1-5	NA	CASRLTGGMSNQPQHF	TGTGCCAGCAGACTCACAGGGGGCATGAGCAATCAGCCCCAGCATTTT
NA	TRBV7-6	TRBJ2-1	NA	CASSLIPLGNNEQFF	TGTGCCAGCAGCTTAATCCCGCTGGGAAACAATGAGCAGTTCTTC
NA	TRBV5-6	TRBJ2-5	NA	CASSLEGQGYRFETQYF	TGTGCCAGCAGCTTGGAAGGGCAGGGCTACAGATTCGAGACCCAGTACTTC
NA	TRBV12-5	TRBJ2-2	once	CASGLGEGTGELFF	TGTGCTAGTGGTTTGGGAGAGGGGACCGGGGAGCTGTTTTTT
NA	TRBV28	TRBJ1-1	NA	CASIMNTEAFF	TGTGCCAGTATCATGAACACTGAAGCTTTCTTT
TRBD2	TRBV9	TRBJ2-3	once	CASSVLAGGITDTQYF	TGTGCCAGCAGCGTATTGGCGGGGGGGATTACAGATACGCAGTATTTT
NA	TRBV27	TRBJ1-5	NA	CASSLWDNQPQHF	TGTGCCAGCAGTTTATGGGATAATCAGCCCCAGCATTTT
NA	TRBV29-1	TRBJ1-3	NA	CSVVVLSGNTIYF	TGCAGCGTTGTAGTACTCTCTGGAAACACCATATATTTT
NA	TRBV4-1	TRBJ1-2	NA	CASHGSSGGYTF	TGCGCCAGCCACGGGTCCTCGGGTGGCTACACCTTC
TRBD1	TRBV2	TRBJ2-1	NA	CASSGGGQGAGNNEQFF	TGTGCCAGCAGTGGAGGGGGACAGGGGGCAGGTAACAATGAGCAGTTCTTC
NA	TRBV6-4	TRBJ1-2	NA	CASSDSTPSGGYTF	TGTGCCAGCAGTGACTCAACCCCCTCTGGTGGCTACACCTTC
TRBD1	TRBV6-4	TRBJ2-7	NA	CASSHSVKDRGFSEEQYF	TGTGCCAGCAGTCACTCCGTTAAAGACAGGGGATTTTCGGAAGAGCAGTACTTC
NA	TRBV18	TRBJ2-3	NA	CASSTISWADTQYF	TGTGCCAGCTCGACCATTTCCTGGGCAGATACGCAGTATTTT
NA	TRBV30	TRBJ1-2	NA	CAWSPQINGYTF	TGTGCCTGGAGTCCCCAGATCAATGGCTACACCTTC
NA	TRBV7-3	TRBJ2-2	once	CASSLPQTGELFF	TGTGCCAGCAGCCTCCCCCAGACCGGGGAGCTGTTTTTT
NA	TRBV11-2	TRBJ2-2	NA	CAWHAENTGELFF	TGTGCCTGGCACGCGGAAAACACCGGGGAGCTGTTTTTT
NA	TRBV5-1	TRBJ2-2	NA	CASSLDGLGELFF	TGCGCCAGCAGCTTGGACGGCCTCGGGGAGCTGTTTTTT
TRBD2	TRBV5-5	TRBJ2-5	NA	CASSSRSGGQTQYF	TGTGCCAGCAGCTCGCGAAGCGGGGGACAGACCCAGTACTTC
NA	TRBV29-1	TRBJ1-1	NA	CSVRTSLSTEAFF	TGCAGCGTCAGGACGTCCCTGTCCACTGAAGCTTTCTTT
NA	TRBV4-1	TRBJ2-3	NA	CASSQTRDPDTQYF	TGCGCCAGCAGCCAAACCAGGGATCCAGATACGCAGTATTTT
NA	TRBV2	TRBJ1-1	NA	CASSEGRLGETEAFF	TGTGCCAGCAGTGAAGGGCGCCTGGGTGAGACTGAAGCTTTCTTT
TRBD1	TRBV4-1	TRBJ1-6	NA	CASSLQGWDSPLHF	TGCGCCAGCAGCTTACAGGGGTGGGATTCACCCCTCCACTTT
NA	TRBV21-1	TRBJ2-3	few	CASPFGELYITDTQYF	TGTGCCAGTCCTTTCGGGGAATTGTATATCACAGATACGCAGTATTTT
NA	TRBV29-1	TRBJ2-1	NA	CSVQQGRNEQFF	TGCAGCGTCCAACAGGGTCGCAATGAGCAGTTCTTC
NA	TRBV7-9	TRBJ2-2	NA	CASSFDLQAYTGELFF	TGTGCCAGCAGCTTCGACCTTCAGGCTTACACCGGGGAGCTGTTTTTT
TRBD1	TRBV5-1	TRBJ2-2	NA	CASSPGQGMSPGELFF	TGCGCCAGCAGCCCTGGACAGGGGATGTCACCCGGGGAGCTGTTTTTT
NA	TRBV5-1	TRBJ1-6	few	CASSPEISSYNSPLHF	TGCGCCAGCAGCCCCGAGATTAGCTCCTATAATTCACCCCTCCACTTT
NA	TRBV7-9	TRBJ1-5	NA	CASSLSGTPWKNSNQPQHF	TGTGCCAGCAGCTTAAGTGGGACCCCCTGGAAAAATAGCAATCAGCCCCAGCATTTT
NA	TRBV9	TRBJ2-3	once	CASGGGPTDTQYF	TGTGCCAGCGGGGGGGGGCCAACAGATACGCAGTATTTT
NA	TRBV29-1	TRBJ2-3	NA	CSVRTDTQYF	TGCAGCGTCCGCACAGATACGCAGTATTTT
NA	TRBV30	TRBJ1-2	NA	CAWTRGNYGYTF	TGTGCCTGGACCCGGGGGAACTATGGCTACACCTTC
NA	TRBV5-1	TRBJ2-7	NA	CASSLYLEGYEQYF	TGCGCCAGCAGCTTGTATCTAGAGGGCTACGAGCAGTACTTC
NA	TRBV6-1	TRBJ1-1	NA	CASTARGPTNTEAFF	TGTGCCAGCACCGCCCGGGGCCCTACTAACACTGAAGCTTTCTTT
TRBD1	TRBV6-5	TRBJ1-4	NA	CASSRDRKEKLFF	TGTGCCAGCAGCCGGGACAGGAAGGAAAAACTGTTTTTT
NA	TRBV29-1	TRBJ1-2	NA	CSVEEGWQASYGYTF	TGCAGCGTTGAAGAGGGATGGCAGGCCTCCTATGGCTACACCTTC
NA	TRBV6-1	TRBJ1-1	few	CATSDSENTEAFF	TGTGCCACCTCGGATTCGGAGAACACTGAAGCTTTCTTT
NA	TRBV19	TRBJ1-2	NA	CASSLMVAVFSNYGYTF	TGTGCCAGTAGCCTTATGGTGGCAGTCTTTTCTAACTATGGCTACACCTTC
NA	TRBV2	TRBJ2-5	NA	CASKGEGETQYF	TGTGCCAGCAAGGGGGAGGGAGAGACCCAGTACTTC
NA	TRBV6-5	TRBJ1-3	NA	CASSYSGSTGNTIYF	TGTGCCAGCAGTTACTCAGGTTCCACTGGAAACACCATATATTTT
TRBD1	TRBV29-1	TRBJ1-5	NA	CSVEVQGGNQPQHF	TGCAGCGTTGAAGTACAGGGGGGCAATCAGCCCCAGCATTTT